This entry concerns a single TCR beta chain. This sample was taken from a study of blood T cell repertoires in COVID-19. Background on the study: Specimens from acute and convalescent COVID-19 originated in the United States, Italy and Spain. In each case, the material was cDNA or gDNA derived from T cells, B-cell-depleted T cells, or PBMCs.

As processed by the authors: Amplification with reference gene primers provided the estimates of nucleated cell counts. The table came from immunoSEQ multiplex PCR; TCRdb's copy has only in-frame clones and leaves some out. Clone size and the V and J calls come from that table; the DNA yielded D and trimming. This sample has about 100,000 clones; around 85% occur once, and the top ten carry roughly 17%. The TCR originated in a woman between 55 and 75 years old with acute or convalescent COVID-19. Sequenced material: peripheral blood.

For the CDR3, the DNA is TGTGCCAGCAGCCCCCCAGCGAATACTGAAGCTTTCTTT. Translated, it gives CASSPPANTEAFF. This sequence joins TRBV13 and TRBJ1-1; D is ambiguous. Between the trimmed V and J ends, which lost 5 bases and 5 bases, there was a span of 12 bases. There are 13 residues in the CDR3. Germline V gene sequence: CDR1 PRHDT, CDR2 FYEKMQ (reference sequence).